The present entry profiles one TCR beta chain with its context. These data belong to a study of blood T cell repertoires in COVID-19. As for the study in general: PBMCs, B-cell-depleted T cells, or T cells were the source of the cDNA or gDNA that made up the material.

TCRdb keeps only in-frame clones here, not all; method: immunoSEQ multiplex PCR. Among roughly 200,000 clones listed, approximately 89% were seen once. The ends were cut back, 4 bases at V and 6 bases at J, with 20 bases in the middle. CDR1 and CDR2 (germline): SGHRS, YFSETQ. The CDR3 loop spans 15 amino acids. This clonotype was obtained from a man between 35 and 55 years old who had recovered from COVID-19. Sequencing used PBMCs or T cells enriched from blood (not recorded which). V gene TRBV5-1 combines with J gene TRBJ2-7; D gene ambiguous. The CDR3 reads CASSLSGDQFSEQYF. DNA for the CDR3: TGCGCCAGCAGCCTCTCGGGTGACCAGTTCAGCGAGCAGTACTTC.